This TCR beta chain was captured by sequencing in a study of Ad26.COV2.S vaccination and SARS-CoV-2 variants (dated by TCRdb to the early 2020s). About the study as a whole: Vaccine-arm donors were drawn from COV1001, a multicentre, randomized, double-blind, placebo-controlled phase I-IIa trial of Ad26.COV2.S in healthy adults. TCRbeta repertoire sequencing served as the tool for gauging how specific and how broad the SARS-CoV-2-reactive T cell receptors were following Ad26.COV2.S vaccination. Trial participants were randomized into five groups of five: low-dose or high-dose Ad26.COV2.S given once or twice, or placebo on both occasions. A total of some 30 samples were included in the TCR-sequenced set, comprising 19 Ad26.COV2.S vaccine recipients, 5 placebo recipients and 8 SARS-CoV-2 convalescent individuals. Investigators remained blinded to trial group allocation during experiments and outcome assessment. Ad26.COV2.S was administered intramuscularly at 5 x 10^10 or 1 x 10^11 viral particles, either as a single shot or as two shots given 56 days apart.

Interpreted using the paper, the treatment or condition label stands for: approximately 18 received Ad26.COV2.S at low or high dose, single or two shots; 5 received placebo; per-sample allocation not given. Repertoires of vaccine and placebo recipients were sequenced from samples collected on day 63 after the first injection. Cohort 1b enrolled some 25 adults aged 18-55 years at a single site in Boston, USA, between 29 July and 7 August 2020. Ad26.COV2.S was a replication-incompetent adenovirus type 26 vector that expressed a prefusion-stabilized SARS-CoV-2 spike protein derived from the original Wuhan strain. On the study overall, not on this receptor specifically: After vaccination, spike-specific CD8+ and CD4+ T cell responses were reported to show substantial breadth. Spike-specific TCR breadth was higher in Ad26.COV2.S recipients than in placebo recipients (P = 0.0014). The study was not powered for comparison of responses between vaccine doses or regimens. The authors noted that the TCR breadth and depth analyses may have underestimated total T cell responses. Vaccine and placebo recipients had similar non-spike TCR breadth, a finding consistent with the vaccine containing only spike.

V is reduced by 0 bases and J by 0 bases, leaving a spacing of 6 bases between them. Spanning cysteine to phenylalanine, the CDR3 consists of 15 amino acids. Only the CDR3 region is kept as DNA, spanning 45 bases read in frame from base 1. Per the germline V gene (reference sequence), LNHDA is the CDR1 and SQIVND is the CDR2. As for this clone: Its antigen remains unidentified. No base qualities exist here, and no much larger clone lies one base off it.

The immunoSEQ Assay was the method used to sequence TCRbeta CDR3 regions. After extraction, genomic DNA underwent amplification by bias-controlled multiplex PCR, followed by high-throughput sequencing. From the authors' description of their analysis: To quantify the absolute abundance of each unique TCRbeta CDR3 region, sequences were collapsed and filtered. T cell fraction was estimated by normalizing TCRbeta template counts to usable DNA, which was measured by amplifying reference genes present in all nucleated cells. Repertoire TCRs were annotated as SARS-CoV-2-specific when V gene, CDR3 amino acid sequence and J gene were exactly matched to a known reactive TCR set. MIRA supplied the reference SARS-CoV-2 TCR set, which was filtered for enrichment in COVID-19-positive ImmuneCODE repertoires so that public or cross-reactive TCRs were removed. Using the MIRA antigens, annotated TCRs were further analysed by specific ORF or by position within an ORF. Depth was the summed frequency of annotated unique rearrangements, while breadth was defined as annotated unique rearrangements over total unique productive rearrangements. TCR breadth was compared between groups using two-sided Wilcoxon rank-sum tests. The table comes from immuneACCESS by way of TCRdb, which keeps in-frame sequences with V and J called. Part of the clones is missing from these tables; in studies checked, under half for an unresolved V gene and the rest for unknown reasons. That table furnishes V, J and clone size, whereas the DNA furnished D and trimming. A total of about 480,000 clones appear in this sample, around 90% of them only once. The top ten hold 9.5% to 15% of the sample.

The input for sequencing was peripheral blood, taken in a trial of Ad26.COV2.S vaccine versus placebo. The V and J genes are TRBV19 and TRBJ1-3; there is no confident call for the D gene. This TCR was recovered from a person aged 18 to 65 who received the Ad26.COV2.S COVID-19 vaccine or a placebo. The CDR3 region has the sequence CASSIDRGSGNTIYF. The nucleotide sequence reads TGTGCCAGTAGTATAGATCGAGGCTCTGGAAACACCATATATTTT.